This TCR beta chain was found in a study of cytomegalovirus exposure and HLA in healthy donors. CDR3 length equals 14 residues. From germline, CDR1 is MNHEY and CDR2 SVGAGI. Trimming took 3 bases from V and 2 from J, leaving 10 bases between them. Healthy bone marrow donors made up the donors. The PCR used 60 Vbeta and 13 Jbeta primers. Sequencing was performed with immunoSEQ multiplex PCR; in TCRdb, only in-frame clones are kept and a portion is missing. The table records around 110,000 clones, about 79% of them present only once. The chain joins TRBV6-5 to TRBJ1-2; no clear D gene. The receptor comes from a man younger than 40 in good health and CMV-seropositive. The sample comprised PBMCs. The CDR3 here is CASSYVEGNYGYTF. Written as DNA, the CDR3 is TGTGCCAGCAGTTATGTGGAGGGAAACTATGGCTACACCTTC.